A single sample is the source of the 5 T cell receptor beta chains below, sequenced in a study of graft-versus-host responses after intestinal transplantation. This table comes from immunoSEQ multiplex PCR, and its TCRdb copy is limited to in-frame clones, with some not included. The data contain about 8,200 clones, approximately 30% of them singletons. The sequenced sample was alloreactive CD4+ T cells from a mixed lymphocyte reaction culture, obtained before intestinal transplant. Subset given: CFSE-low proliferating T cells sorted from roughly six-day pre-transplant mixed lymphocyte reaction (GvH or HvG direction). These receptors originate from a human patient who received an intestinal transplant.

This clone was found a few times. The chain's CDR3 is CASSPRLASNEQFF. In DNA, the CDR3 is TGTGCCAGCTCACCCCGACTAGCGAGCAATGAGCAGTTCTTC. The rearrangement links TRBV18 to TRBJ2-1; 8 bases are shared with TRBD2. The CDR3 has 14 amino acids. The germline V gene has CDR1 KGHSH and CDR2 LQKENI. V was pared by 3 bases and J by 6 bases, with 4 bases of the junction left unmatched.

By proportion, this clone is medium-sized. The CDR3 loop is CASSGQQGARTEAFF. Here the CDR3 DNA reads TGTGCCAGCAGTGGACAACAGGGGGCACGGACTGAAGCTTTCTTT. The J gene is TRBJ1-1, the V gene TRBV6-5; 9 nucleotides line up with TRBD1. Germline V gene sequence: CDR1 MNHEY, CDR2 SVGAGI. The junction had 9 bases not matched to a gene; V was cut back by 5 bases and J by 5 bases. This CDR3 comprises 15 residues.

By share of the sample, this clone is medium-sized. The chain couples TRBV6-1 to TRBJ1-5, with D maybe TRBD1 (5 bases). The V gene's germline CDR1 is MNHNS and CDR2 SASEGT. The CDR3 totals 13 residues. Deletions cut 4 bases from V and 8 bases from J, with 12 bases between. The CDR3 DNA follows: TGTGCCAGCAGTGCGACAGACCTAGAGCCCCAGCATTTT. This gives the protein CASSATDLEPQHF.

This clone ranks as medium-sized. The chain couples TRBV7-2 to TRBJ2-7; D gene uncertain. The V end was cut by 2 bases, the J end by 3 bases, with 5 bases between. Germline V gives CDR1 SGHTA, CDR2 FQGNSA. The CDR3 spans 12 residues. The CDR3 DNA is TGTGCCAGCAGCTTAATTCACTACGAGCAGTACTTC. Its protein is CASSLIHYEQYF. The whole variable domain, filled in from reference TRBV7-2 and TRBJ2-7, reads GAGVSQSPSNKVTEKGKDVELRCDPISGHTALYWYRQSLGQGLEFLIYFQGNSAPDKSGLPSDRFSAERTGGSVSTLTIQRTQQEDSAVYLCASSLIHYEQYFGPGTRLTVT.

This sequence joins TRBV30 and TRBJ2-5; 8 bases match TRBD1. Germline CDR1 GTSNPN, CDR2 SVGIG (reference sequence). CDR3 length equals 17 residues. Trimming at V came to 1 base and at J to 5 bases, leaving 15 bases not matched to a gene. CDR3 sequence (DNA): TGTGCCTGGAGTGGCGCCAATCAGGGGGCCCCGTGGGAGACCCAGTACTTC. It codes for CAWSGANQGAPWETQYF.